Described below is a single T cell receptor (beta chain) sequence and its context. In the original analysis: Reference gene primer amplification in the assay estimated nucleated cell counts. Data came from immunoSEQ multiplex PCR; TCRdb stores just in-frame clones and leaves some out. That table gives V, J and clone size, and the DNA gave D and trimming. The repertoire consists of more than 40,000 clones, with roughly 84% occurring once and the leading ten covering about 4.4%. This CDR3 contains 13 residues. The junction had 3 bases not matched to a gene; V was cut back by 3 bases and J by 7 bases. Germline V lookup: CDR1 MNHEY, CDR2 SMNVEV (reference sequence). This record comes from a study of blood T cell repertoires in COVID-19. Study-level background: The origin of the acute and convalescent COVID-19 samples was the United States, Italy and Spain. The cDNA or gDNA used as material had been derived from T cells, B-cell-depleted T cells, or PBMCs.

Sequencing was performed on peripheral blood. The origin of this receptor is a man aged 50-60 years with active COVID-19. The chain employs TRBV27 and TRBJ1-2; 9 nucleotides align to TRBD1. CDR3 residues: CASSFRTGAGYTF. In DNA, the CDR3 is TGTGCCAGCAGTTTCCGGACAGGGGCTGGCTACACCTTC.